This T cell receptor (beta chain) was observed in a study of CD8 T cells in ankylosing spondylitis (dated by TCRdb to between 2016 and 2019). Regarding the study in general: T cell receptor beta repertoires were profiled in healthy donors and ankylosing spondylitis patients so that disease-linked TCR variants could be found. Samples of peripheral blood were taken, and for ankylosing spondylitis patients, synovial fluid was collected as well. In total, the full study cohort was made up of 100 to 140 healthy donors and about two dozen ankylosing spondylitis patients. Beyond this particular receptor, the publication reports: Blood from ankylosing spondylitis patients appeared to be characterized by a TCR beta motif composed of eight highly homologous amino acid variants. The disease-linked clones were reported to be significantly enriched in matched synovial fluid samples from ankylosing spondylitis patients. A CD8+ phenotype was shown by the disease-linked clones, which were found at relatively low frequencies in peripheral blood. Some TCR beta motif variants had previously been reported in synovial fluid and blood of reactive arthritis patients, which suggested common disease-initiation mechanisms.

With respect to this clonotype: No antigen is known for it. Base qualities are missing; no much larger clone stands one base away.

The instrument was an Illumina HiSeq 2500. TCR beta libraries were prepared by quantitative 5'-RACE with molecular barcodes. On the study's bioinformatics: To identify disease-linked TCR variants, a new computational method was used, one built on a probabilistic model of VDJ rearrangement. TCRdb trimmed the raw reads at Q25, called clones with MiXCR and kept productive beta chains. Under each unique CDR3 protein, matching rows form one entry showing the most common genes and DNA. For this entry, the V and J calls and clone size follow TCRdb and not the study's own pipeline. The sample table lists 700,000 or so distinct CDR3 sequences, under 20% of them with a count of one. The top ten clones comprise about 20% of the sample. CDR1 and CDR2 are drawn from the germline V gene (reference sequence): DFQATT, SNEGSKA. V lost 1 base and J lost 3 bases; the stretch between them is 16 bases long. The CDR3 measures 15 amino acids from cysteine to phenylalanine. Only the CDR3 DNA stays, 45 bases, in frame from base 1.

The specimen was blood, either unsorted or a sorted T cell fraction (not recorded which). The receptor comes from a male donor with ankylosing spondylitis. This chain joins TRBV20-1 to TRBJ2-7; a tentative D call is TRBD1 (6 bases match). The base sequence is TGCAGTGCTAGAGCCCTCCGGGACACCAACTACGAGCAGTACTTC. Translation gives CSARALRDTNYEQYF.